This section outlines one T cell receptor beta chain sequence together with its context. The antigen is not known. This sample is part of a study of T cell responses to AZD1222 COVID-19 vaccine. TCRdb's table, derived via immunoSEQ multiplex PCR, lists solely in-frame clones and lacks some. The data show some 110,000 clones, with 70% to 90% seen just once and roughly a sixth held by the top ten. Both about-4-week and about-12-week second-dose recipients were combined. Study outcomes and limitations: Nearly half of spike-specific TCRs reportedly go after variant regions that carry no mutations. Baseline serology detected seropositivity in only a handful of AZD1222 recipients. Mostly white British, mostly female donors; authors suggested clonal diversity may be underestimated.

This CDR3 is 16 amino acids long. V was shortened by 3 bases and J by 0 bases, with 12 bases between the two germline ends. Germline assignment: CDR1 SGHAT and CDR2 FQNNGV. This receptor was taken from an adult who received the AZD1222 COVID-19 vaccine. The rearrangement links TRBV11-2 to TRBJ1-3; D remains unclear. The input for sequencing was peripheral blood, taken 28 days after the second AZD1222 dose. The CDR3 region is CASSFSVGDSGNTIYF. For the CDR3, the DNA is TGTGCCAGCAGCTTTTCCGTCGGGGACTCTGGAAACACCATATATTTT.